What follows describes a single TCR beta chain. This sample is part of a study of blood T cell repertoires in COVID-19. Study in general: Samples representing acute and convalescent COVID-19 were sourced from the United States, Italy and Spain. The cDNA or gDNA used as material had been derived from T cells, B-cell-depleted T cells, or PBMCs.

The CDR3 is 13 residues long. V gave up 0 bases and J gave up 7 bases; unmatched junction bases: 2. Per germline, CDR1 MNHEY and CDR2 SVGAGI. The method was immunoSEQ multiplex PCR; TCRdb's version includes in-frame clones alone and lacks a portion of them. The sample shows a few hundred thousand clones, nearly 90% of them seen only once. A Seattle source enrolled patients during active infection and followed them longitudinally. The TCR was taken from a woman aged 55-70 years with COVID-19, enrolled during active disease. Sequencing was done on a sample of peripheral blood. This chain joins TRBV6-5 and TRBJ1-1; 7 bases align to TRBD1. In DNA, the CDR3 is TGTGCCAGCAGTTACTCAGACAGGGTTGAAGCTTTCTTT. This sequence encodes CASSYSDRVEAFF.